This T cell receptor (beta chain) derives from a study of blood T cell repertoires in COVID-19. At the level of the study: Sample material is recorded as cDNA or gDNA derived from T cells, B-cell-depleted T cells, or PBMCs.

Germline V lookup: CDR1 SGHTA, CDR2 FQGNSA. The V gene lost 1 base and the J gene lost 2 bases, with 14 bases spanning the gap. The CDR3 has 16 residues. Some clones are missing from TCRdb's copy, which holds only in-frame ones; the method was immunoSEQ multiplex PCR. The table shows more than 300,000 clones, with approximately 91% occurring only once. The TCR sequence derives from a woman in her thirties who had been exposed to COVID-19. Source material: PBMCs or T cells enriched from blood (not recorded which). The V gene is TRBV7-2, the J gene TRBJ2-5; D possibly corresponds to TRBD1 (5 bases). This CDR3 is CASSLVLGRPQETQYF. The CDR3 DNA is TGTGCCAGCAGCTTAGTTCTGGGGCGCCCTCAAGAGACCCAGTACTTC.